These T cell receptor beta chains were read from a single sample in a study of response to subunit inactivated influenza vaccine. TCRdb re-derived calls from the RT-PCR reads in MiXCR, one entry per CDR3 protein. The data show some 500,000 distinct CDR3 sequences, with 25% seen just once and 1.5% to 2% held by the top ten. The sequencing here drew on CD4+ T cells sorted from PBMCs, taken 4 to 6 days after vaccination. The receptors originated from a man aged 45 to 65 who received an inactivated influenza vaccine. CDR3s include the opening cysteine and the closing phenylalanine or tryptophan. Each record gives: clone size, CDR3 length, J gene, D gene, V gene, CDR3 protein, CDR3 DNA. D genes are given only for firm matches. Clone size is not always given. Where it is, it says once, few, many or a class for expanded clones.

clone_size: few
cdr3_length: 15
j_call: TRBJ1-5
d_call: -
v_call: TRBV5-1
cdr3_aa: CASSLDPGEAQPQHF
cdr3_nt: TGCGCCAGCAGCTTGGACCCAGGGGAGGCTCAGCCCCAGCATTTT

clone_size: -
cdr3_length: 12
j_call: TRBJ1-2
d_call: -
v_call: TRBV30
cdr3_aa: CAWSAGDYGYTF
cdr3_nt: TGTGCCTGGAGTGCAGGGGACTATGGCTACACCTTC

clone_size: few
cdr3_length: 13
j_call: TRBJ1-2
d_call: -
v_call: TRBV20-1
cdr3_aa: CSASLDRAYGYTF
cdr3_nt: TGCAGTGCTAGTCTGGACAGAGCTTATGGCTACACCTTC

clone_size: many
cdr3_length: 13
j_call: TRBJ1-6
d_call: -
v_call: TRBV7-2
cdr3_aa: CASSLGQNSPLHF
cdr3_nt: TGTGCCAGCAGCTTAGGACAGAATTCACCCCTCCACTTT

clone_size: many
cdr3_length: 13
j_call: TRBJ1-1
d_call: -
v_call: TRBV6-1
cdr3_aa: CASHGAGGTEAFF
cdr3_nt: TGTGCCAGCCATGGAGCGGGGGGCACTGAAGCTTTCTTT

clone_size: few
cdr3_length: 14
j_call: TRBJ1-1
d_call: TRBD1
v_call: TRBV10-3
cdr3_aa: CAITRDSMNTEAFF
cdr3_nt: TGTGCCATCACCCGGGACAGCATGAACACTGAAGCTTTCTTT

clone_size: -
cdr3_length: 15
j_call: TRBJ2-1
d_call: TRBD2
v_call: TRBV10-3
cdr3_aa: CAISEFGTSGLEQFF
cdr3_nt: TGTGCCATCAGTGAGTTTGGGACTAGCGGCCTTGAGCAGTTCTTC

clone_size: few
cdr3_length: 16
j_call: TRBJ2-3
d_call: -
v_call: TRBV20-1
cdr3_aa: CSARDLEDFRTDTQYF
cdr3_nt: TGCAGTGCTAGAGATCTCGAGGATTTCCGTACAGATACGCAGTATTTT

clone_size: few
cdr3_length: 16
j_call: TRBJ1-6
d_call: -
v_call: TRBV4-3
cdr3_aa: CASSQGLQGYNSPLHF
cdr3_nt: TGCGCCAGCAGCCAAGGATTACAGGGCTATAATTCACCCCTCCACTTT

clone_size: many
cdr3_length: 14
j_call: TRBJ2-5
d_call: -
v_call: TRBV20-1
cdr3_aa: CSARVWGSLETQYF
cdr3_nt: TGCAGTGCTAGAGTTTGGGGGAGTCTGGAGACCCAGTACTTC

clone_size: few
cdr3_length: 13
j_call: TRBJ2-7
d_call: -
v_call: TRBV5-1
cdr3_aa: CASSWERTYEQYF
cdr3_nt: TGCGCCAGCAGCTGGGAGCGAACCTACGAGCAGTACTTC

clone_size: -
cdr3_length: 16
j_call: TRBJ1-1
d_call: -
v_call: TRBV7-2
cdr3_aa: CASSLGEARGRTEAFF
cdr3_nt: TGTGCCAGCAGCTTAGGGGAGGCCAGGGGAAGAACTGAAGCTTTCTTT

clone_size: -
cdr3_length: 14
j_call: TRBJ1-2
d_call: -
v_call: TRBV5-1
cdr3_aa: CASSLADGIYGYTF
cdr3_nt: TGCGCCAGCAGCTTGGCCGACGGGATCTATGGCTACACCTTC

clone_size: few
cdr3_length: 13
j_call: TRBJ1-5
d_call: -
v_call: TRBV20-1
cdr3_aa: CSASEDTNQPQHF
cdr3_nt: TGCAGTGCTTCTGAGGACACCAATCAGCCCCAGCATTTT

clone_size: few
cdr3_length: 14
j_call: TRBJ2-6
d_call: -
v_call: TRBV5-1
cdr3_aa: CASRSGNGANVLTF
cdr3_nt: TGCGCCAGTAGATCCGGGAATGGGGCCAACGTCCTGACTTTC

clone_size: many
cdr3_length: 13
j_call: TRBJ2-5
d_call: -
v_call: TRBV7-6
cdr3_aa: CASSLEAGRTQYF
cdr3_nt: TGTGCCAGCAGCTTAGAGGCAGGGCGGACCCAGTACTTC

clone_size: -
cdr3_length: 17
j_call: TRBJ2-3
d_call: TRBD1
v_call: TRBV24-1
cdr3_aa: CATSATRHRGTTDTQYF
cdr3_nt: TGTGCCACCAGTGCCACGCGGCACAGGGGAACCACAGATACGCAGTATTTT

clone_size: -
cdr3_length: 15
j_call: TRBJ2-1
d_call: -
v_call: TRBV2
cdr3_aa: CASSARVSSYNEQFF
cdr3_nt: TGTGCCAGCAGTGCCCGGGTCAGCTCCTACAATGAGCAGTTCTTC

clone_size: few
cdr3_length: 17
j_call: TRBJ2-2
d_call: -
v_call: TRBV4-3
cdr3_aa: CASSQSTRAGTTGELFF
cdr3_nt: TGCGCCAGCAGCCAATCAACAAGGGCGGGAACCACCGGGGAGCTGTTTTTT

clone_size: -
cdr3_length: 15
j_call: TRBJ2-7
d_call: -
v_call: TRBV7-8
cdr3_aa: CASSLTARSSYEQYF
cdr3_nt: TGTGCCAGCAGCTTAACGGCCCGGAGCTCCTACGAGCAGTACTTC

clone_size: few
cdr3_length: 19
j_call: TRBJ2-7
d_call: -
v_call: TRBV7-6
cdr3_aa: CASSLQPTGHGSLGYEQYF
cdr3_nt: TGTGCCAGCAGCTTGCAACCCACAGGGCATGGGTCCTTGGGCTACGAGCAGTACTTC

clone_size: -
cdr3_length: 15
j_call: TRBJ2-1
d_call: -
v_call: TRBV20-1
cdr3_aa: CSARVVGTLYNEQFF
cdr3_nt: TGCAGTGCTAGAGTGGTCGGGACACTTTACAATGAGCAGTTCTTC

clone_size: few
cdr3_length: 16
j_call: TRBJ2-7
d_call: TRBD2
v_call: TRBV20-1
cdr3_aa: CSAPQRELIQGYEQYF
cdr3_nt: TGCAGTGCCCCACAGCGGGAGTTGATTCAGGGCTACGAGCAGTACTTC

clone_size: -
cdr3_length: 16
j_call: TRBJ1-6
d_call: TRBD1
v_call: TRBV5-6
cdr3_aa: CASSLAGTGNNSPLHF
cdr3_nt: TGTGCCAGCAGCTTGGCCGGGACAGGGAATAATTCACCCCTCCACTTT

clone_size: few
cdr3_length: 13
j_call: TRBJ2-1
d_call: -
v_call: TRBV5-4
cdr3_aa: CASSTDPANEQFF
cdr3_nt: TGTGCCAGCAGCACCGATCCGGCGAATGAGCAGTTCTTC

clone_size: -
cdr3_length: 17
j_call: TRBJ1-5
d_call: -
v_call: TRBV27
cdr3_aa: CASSLSGTGYSNQPQHF
cdr3_nt: TGTGCCAGCAGTTTATCCGGGACGGGATATAGCAATCAGCCCCAGCATTTT

clone_size: -
cdr3_length: 17
j_call: TRBJ2-1
d_call: -
v_call: TRBV7-6
cdr3_aa: CASSLGIGFGTTNEQFF
cdr3_nt: TGTGCCAGCAGCTTAGGTATCGGGTTTGGAACGACCAATGAGCAGTTCTTC

clone_size: few
cdr3_length: 12
j_call: TRBJ2-5
d_call: TRBD2
v_call: TRBV20-1
cdr3_aa: CSAHGGKETQYF
cdr3_nt: TGCAGTGCCCACGGGGGGAAAGAGACCCAGTACTTC